The clone carrying this T cell receptor (beta chain) came up a few times. The target antigen is unknown. Alongside a J-beta primer mix, a sample-barcoded 5' primer served in a second PCR lasting 7 to 11 cycles. TCRdb redid the calling of the 5' RACE reads with MiXCR, one entry per CDR3 protein. The data show roughly 800,000 distinct CDR3 sequences, about three fifths seen once. The entry originates in a study of blood T cells in healthy people across ages. Study-level findings and limits: Naive T cell percentage and TCR beta diversity correlated strongly. Estimated diversity across one million T cells was deemed an underestimate. Age brought a roughly linear fall in TCR beta diversity measured per million T cells.

The specimen sequenced was blood. This receptor was taken from a man between 25 and 39 years old in good health.

The CDR3 bases are TGTGCCAGCAGCTTTCTAACGTATGGCTACACCTTC. It translates to CASSFLTYGYTF. The J gene is TRBJ1-2, the V gene TRBV7-2; D call uncertain. Looked up from germline, CDR1 is SGHTA and CDR2 is FQGNSA. CDR3 length: 12 residues. Trimming took 3 bases from V and 5 from J, leaving 7 bases between them.